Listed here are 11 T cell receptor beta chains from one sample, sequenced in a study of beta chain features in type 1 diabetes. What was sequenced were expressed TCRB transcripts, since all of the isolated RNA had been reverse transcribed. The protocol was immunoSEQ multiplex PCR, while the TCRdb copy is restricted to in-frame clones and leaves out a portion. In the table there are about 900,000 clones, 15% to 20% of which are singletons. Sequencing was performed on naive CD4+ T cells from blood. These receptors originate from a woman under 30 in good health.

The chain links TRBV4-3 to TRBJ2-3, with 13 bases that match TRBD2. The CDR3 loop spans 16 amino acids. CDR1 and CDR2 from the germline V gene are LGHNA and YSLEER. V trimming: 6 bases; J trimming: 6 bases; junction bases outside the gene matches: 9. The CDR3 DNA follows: TGCGCCAGCAGGGCTCGGACTAGCGGGAGTAGGGATACGCAGTATTTT. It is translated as CASRARTSGSRDTQYF.

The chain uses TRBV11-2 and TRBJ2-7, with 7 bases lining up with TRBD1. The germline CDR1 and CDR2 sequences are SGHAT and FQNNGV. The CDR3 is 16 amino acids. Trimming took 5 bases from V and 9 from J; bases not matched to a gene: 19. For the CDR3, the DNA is TGTGCCAGCAGCCTGCACCTGGGGACAGCCTCCGAGGGGCAGTACTTC. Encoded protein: CASSLHLGTASEGQYF.

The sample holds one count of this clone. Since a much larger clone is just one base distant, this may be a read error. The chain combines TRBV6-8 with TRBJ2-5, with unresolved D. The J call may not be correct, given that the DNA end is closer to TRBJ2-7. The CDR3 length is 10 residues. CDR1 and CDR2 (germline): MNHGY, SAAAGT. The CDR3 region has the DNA TGTGCCAGCAGCTACTACGAGCAGTACTTC. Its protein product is CASSYYEQYF.

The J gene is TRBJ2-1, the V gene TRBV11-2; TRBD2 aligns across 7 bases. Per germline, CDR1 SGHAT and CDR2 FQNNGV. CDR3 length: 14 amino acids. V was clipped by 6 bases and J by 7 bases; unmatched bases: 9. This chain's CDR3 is CASRPVRRGNEQFF. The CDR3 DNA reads TGTGCCAGCAGGCCCGTCCGGCGGGGGAATGAGCAGTTCTTC.

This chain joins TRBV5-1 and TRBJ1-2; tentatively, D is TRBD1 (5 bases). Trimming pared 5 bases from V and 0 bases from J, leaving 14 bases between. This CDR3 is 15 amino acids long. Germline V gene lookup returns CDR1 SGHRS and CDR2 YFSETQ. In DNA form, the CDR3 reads TGCGCCAGCAGGCCCAGACAGTACTCTAACTATGGCTACACCTTC. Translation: CASRPRQYSNYGYTF.

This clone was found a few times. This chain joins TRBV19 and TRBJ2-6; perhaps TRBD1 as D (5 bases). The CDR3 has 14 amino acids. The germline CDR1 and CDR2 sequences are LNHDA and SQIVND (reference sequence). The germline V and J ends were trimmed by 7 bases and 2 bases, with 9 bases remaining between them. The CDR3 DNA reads TGTGCCAGTAATACCAGGGCTGGGGCCAACGTCCTGACTTTC. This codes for CASNTRAGANVLTF.

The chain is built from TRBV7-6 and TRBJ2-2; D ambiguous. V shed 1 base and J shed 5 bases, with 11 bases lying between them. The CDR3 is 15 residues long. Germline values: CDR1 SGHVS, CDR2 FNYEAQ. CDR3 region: CASSLVPLGTGELFF. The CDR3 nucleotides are TGTGCCAGCAGCTTAGTCCCCCTGGGTACCGGGGAGCTGTTTTTT.

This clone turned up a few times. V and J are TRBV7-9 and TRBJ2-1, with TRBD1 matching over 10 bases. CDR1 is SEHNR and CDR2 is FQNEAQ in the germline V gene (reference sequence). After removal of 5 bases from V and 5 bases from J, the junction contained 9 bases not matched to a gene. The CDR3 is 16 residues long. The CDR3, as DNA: TGTGCCAGCAGCAAACAGACAGGGGGCCGGGACAATGAGCAGTTCTTC. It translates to CASSKQTGGRDNEQFF.

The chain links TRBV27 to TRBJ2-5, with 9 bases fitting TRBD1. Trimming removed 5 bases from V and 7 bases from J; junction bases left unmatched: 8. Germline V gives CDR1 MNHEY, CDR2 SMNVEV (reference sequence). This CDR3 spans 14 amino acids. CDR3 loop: CASSHDRGSGTQYF. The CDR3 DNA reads TGTGCCAGCAGTCACGACAGGGGGTCTGGGACCCAGTACTTC.

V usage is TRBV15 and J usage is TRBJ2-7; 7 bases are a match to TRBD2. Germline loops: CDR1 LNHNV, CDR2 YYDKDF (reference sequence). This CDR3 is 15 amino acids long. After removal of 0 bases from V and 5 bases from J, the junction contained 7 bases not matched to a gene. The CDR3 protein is CATSRDRLAGNEQYF. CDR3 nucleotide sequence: TGTGCCACCAGCAGAGATCGACTAGCAGGGAACGAGCAGTACTTC.

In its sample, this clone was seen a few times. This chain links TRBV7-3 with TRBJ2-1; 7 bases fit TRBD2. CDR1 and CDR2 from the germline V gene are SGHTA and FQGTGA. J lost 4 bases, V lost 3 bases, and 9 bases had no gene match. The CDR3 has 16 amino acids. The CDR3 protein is CASSLFAGVAYNEQFF. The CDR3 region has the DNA TGTGCCAGCAGCTTGTTTGCGGGAGTAGCTTACAATGAGCAGTTCTTC.